These 11 T cell receptor beta chains originate from one sample sequenced in a study of OX40 agonist ivuxolimab in advanced cancers. Profiled with immunoSEQ multiplex PCR; TCRdb holds only in-frame clones, not every one. The sample carries some 60,000 clones, roughly 84% recorded once. This material consisted of CD4+ or CD8+ T cells sorted from blood, taken in a trial of the OX40 agonist ivuxolimab. The receptors originated from an adult with an advanced solid tumor such as melanoma, head and neck, liver or kidney cancer.

CDR3 amino acids: CASRGQPLTDTQYF. The CDR3 DNA follows: TGTGCCAGCCGGGGACAGCCTCTCACAGATACGCAGTATTTT. The chain uses TRBV21-1 and TRBJ2-3; the table's D call of TRBD1 was not tested on the DNA. TRBV21-1 is classified as a pseudogene. The CDR3 length is 14 residues.

The chain couples TRBV7-9 to TRBJ2-1; TRBD1 matches 9 bases. The CDR3 consists of 16 residues. The germline V gene encodes CDR1 SEHNR and CDR2 FQNEAQ (reference sequence). Trimming at V came to 6 bases and at J to 5 bases, leaving 11 bases not matched to a gene. CDR3 residues: CASSRPGQGLNNEQFF. In DNA, the CDR3 is TGTGCCAGCAGTCGACCGGGACAGGGCCTCAACAATGAGCAGTTCTTC.

This chain links TRBV7-2 with TRBJ2-1, with D unclear. This CDR3 has 17 amino acids. Trimming left V 2 bases short and J 2 bases short, with 16 bases between. The germline CDR1 and CDR2 sequences are SGHTA and FQGNSA. DNA of the CDR3: TGTGCCAGCAGCTTACTTCTCCTAGTGACGACCTACAATGAGCAGTTCTTC. Translating gives CASSLLLLVTTYNEQFF.

This clone was counted a single time. The J gene is TRBJ2-1, the V gene TRBV25-1; 8 positions match TRBD2. The J segment lost 4 bases and the V segment lost 6 bases, leaving 8 bases of the junction unmatched. CDR1 is MGHDK and CDR2 is SYGVNS in the germline V gene. CDR3 length: 15 residues. The CDR3 protein is CASSEGASGYNEQFF. Here the CDR3 DNA reads TGTGCCAGCAGCGAAGGTGCTAGCGGGTACAATGAGCAGTTCTTC.

The chain joins TRBV30 to TRBJ2-1; the match to TRBD2 covers 14 bases. The CDR3 runs 15 residues. Germline V gives CDR1 GTSNPN, CDR2 SVGIG (reference sequence). V lost 4 bases and J lost 4; bases outside the gene matches: 3. Written as DNA, the CDR3 is TGTGCCTGGATGGGACTAGCGGGAGTTTACAATGAGCAGTTCTTC. This translates into CAWMGLAGVYNEQFF.

The chain recombines TRBV14 with TRBJ2-3; possible D gene TRBD2, 5 bases. The V gene's germline CDR1 is SGHDN and CDR2 FVKESK. V was trimmed by 3 bases and J by 2 bases, leaving 9 bases between them. The CDR3 runs to 14 residues. The CDR3 nucleotides are TGTGCCAGCAGCCAGGGGAGAGACACAGATACGCAGTATTTT. Protein: CASSQGRDTDTQYF.

This clone has a handful of counts. This rearrangement joins TRBV7-2 to TRBJ2-7; 7 nucleotides match TRBD2. V shed 5 bases, J shed 3 bases, and the junction held 10 bases outside the gene matches. The CDR3 has 15 amino acids. CDR1 and CDR2 (germline): SGHTA, FQGNSA. The CDR3 DNA follows: TGTGCCAGCAGCAAGTGGACTAGAGGGGACTACGAGCAGTACTTC. This translates into CASSKWTRGDYEQYF.

This clone was seen once. The chain couples TRBV7-2 to TRBJ2-5; D could derive from TRBD1 or TRBD2 (6 bases each). V shed 5 bases and J shed 7 bases, with 14 bases lying between them. The CDR3 loop spans 13 amino acids. Germline V gene data show CDR1 as SGHTA and CDR2 as FQGNSA. The CDR3 DNA sequence: TGTGCCAGCAGCCCCGGGGGCAGGGGGACCCAGTACTTC. Translated, it gives CASSPGGRGTQYF. Together with reference TRBV7-2 and TRBJ2-5, the CDR3 gives the full variable domain: GAGVSQSPSNKVTEKGKDVELRCDPISGHTALYWYRQSLGQGLEFLIYFQGNSAPDKSGLPSDRFSAERTGGSVSTLTIQRTQQEDSAVYLCASSPGGRGTQYFGPGTRLLVL.

This clone came up once. The rearrangement joins TRBV10-3 to TRBJ2-1; 12 bases fit TRBD2. The CDR3 has 16 amino acids. The J segment lost 6 bases and the V segment lost 0 bases, leaving 3 bases of the junction unmatched. Germline values: CDR1 ENHRY, CDR2 SYGVKD. DNA for the CDR3: TGTGCCATCAGTGAGTCCGGGACTAGCGGGCGCAATGAGCAGTTCTTC. Residues: CAISESGTSGRNEQFF.

The rearrangement joins TRBV11-2 to TRBJ2-5; 7 bases line up with TRBD1. Germline CDR1 and CDR2: SGHAT and FQNNGV. The CDR3 contains 16 residues. Germline trimming cut 1 base from V and 0 bases from J; bases unmatched to any gene: 5. This CDR3 reads CASSLGRTGYQETQYF. The CDR3 DNA reads as TGTGCCAGCAGCTTAGGTAGGACAGGTTACCAAGAGACCCAGTACTTC.

The CDR3 region is CASSLVSQGGGNQPQHF. The DNA of the CDR3 is TGTGCCAGCAGCTTAGTCAGCCAGGGAGGGGGCAATCAGCCCCAGCATTTT. This chain links TRBV7-7 with TRBJ1-5; D is possibly TRBD1 (5 bases). Germline V gene sequence: CDR1 SSHAT, CDR2 FNYEAQ (reference sequence). The CDR3 loop spans 17 amino acids. V lost 1 base to trimming and J lost 2 bases, with 15 bases between them.